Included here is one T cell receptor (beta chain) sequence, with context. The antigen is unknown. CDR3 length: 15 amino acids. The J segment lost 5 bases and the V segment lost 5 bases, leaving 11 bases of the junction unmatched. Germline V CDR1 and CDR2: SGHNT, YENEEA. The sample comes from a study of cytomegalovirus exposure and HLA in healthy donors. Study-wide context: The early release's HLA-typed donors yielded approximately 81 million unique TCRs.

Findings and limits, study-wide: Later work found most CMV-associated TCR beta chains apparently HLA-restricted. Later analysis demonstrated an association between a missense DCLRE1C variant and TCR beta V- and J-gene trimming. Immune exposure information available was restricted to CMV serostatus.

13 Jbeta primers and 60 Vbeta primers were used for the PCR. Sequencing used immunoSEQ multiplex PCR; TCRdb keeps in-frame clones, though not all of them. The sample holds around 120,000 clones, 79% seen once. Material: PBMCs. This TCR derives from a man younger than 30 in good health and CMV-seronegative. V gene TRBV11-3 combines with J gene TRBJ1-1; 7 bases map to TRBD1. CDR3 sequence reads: CASSMAGQSGTEAFF. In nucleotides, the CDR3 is TGTGCCAGCAGCATGGCGGGACAGTCGGGGACTGAAGCTTTCTTT. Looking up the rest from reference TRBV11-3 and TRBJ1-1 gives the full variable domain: EAGVVQSPRYKIIEKKQPVAFWCNPISGHNTLYWYLQNLGQGPELLIRYENEEAVDDSQLPKDRFSAERLKGVDSTLKIQPAELGDSAVYLCASSMAGQSGTEAFFGQGTRLTVV.